These T cell receptor beta chains were read from a single sample in a study of blood T cells in healthy people across ages. TCRdb re-called the 5' RACE reads through MiXCR, storing one row per CDR3 protein. Among 950,000 to 1,200,000 distinct CDR3 sequences listed, 35% to 40% were seen once. Sequencing was done on a sample of blood. All receptors derive from a young man in good health. The CDR3 runs from the conserved cysteine through the conserved F or W. The order of the fields is D gene, J gene, clone size, V gene, CDR3 DNA, CDR3 protein. D genes are given only for firm matches. Only part of the rows carry a size: once, few, many, or a class if the clone is expanded.

>TRBD1|TRBJ1-1|-|TRBV12-3/TRBV12-4
TGTGCCAGCAGTTTAGCACAGGGGGGAGCTTTCTTT
CASSLAQGGAFF
>-|TRBJ2-1|few|TRBV11-1
TGTGCCAGCAGCCCTTATTACAAGGGGCAGTTCTTC
CASSPYYKGQFF
>-|TRBJ2-1|-|TRBV9
TGTGCCAGCAGCCCCTCCCGGGGTGAGCAGTTCTTC
CASSPSRGEQFF
>TRBD1|TRBJ1-2|-|TRBV10-3
TGTGCCATCAGTGAGATAGGACAGGACTATGACTACACCTTC
CAISEIGQDYDYTF
>-|TRBJ2-3|few|TRBV12-3/TRBV12-4
TGTGCCAGCAGCCACAGGGCATGGAAACCGACAGATACGCAGTATTTT
CASSHRAWKPTDTQYF
>-|TRBJ1-6|few|TRBV4-3
TGCGCCAGTCGATTACAGGGAGGAAATTCACCCCTCCACTTT
CASRLQGGNSPLHF
>-|TRBJ1-5|-|TRBV19
TGTGCCAGTAGTTCAGGGATCGGGCAGCCCCAGCATTTT
CASSSGIGQPQHF
>-|TRBJ1-2|-|TRBV6-2/TRBV6-3
TGTGCCAGCAGTTACCCACAGGGTTATGGCTACACCTTC
CASSYPQGYGYTF
>-|TRBJ2-1|-|TRBV6-1
TGTGCCAGCAGTGAAGCCAAGGTCGCTAGCTCCTACAATGAGCAGTTCTTC
CASSEAKVASSYNEQFF
>-|TRBJ1-6|-|TRBV12-3/TRBV12-4
TGTGCCAGCAGTTTTCGGGGGGCGCATAATTCACCCCTCCACTTT
CASSFRGAHNSPLHF
>-|TRBJ2-5|-|TRBV12-3/TRBV12-4
TGTGCCAGCACCCTGGCGGGCGAGCTTCAAGAGACCCAGTACTTC
CASTLAGELQETQYF
>-|TRBJ2-3|few|TRBV7-9
TGTGCCAGCAGCTGGGGAGGCCAAGATACGCAGTATTTT
CASSWGGQDTQYF
>-|TRBJ1-3|once|TRBV29-1
TGCAGCGTCCAAGGGACAGGAAACACCATATATTTT
CSVQGTGNTIYF
>-|TRBJ2-1|once|TRBV28
TGTGCCAGCAGTTATCCTACCTACAATGAGCAGTTCTTC
CASSYPTYNEQFF
>-|TRBJ2-3|-|TRBV27
TGTGCCAGCAGTTTAGGGGGGAGGCAGACAGATACGCAGTATTTT
CASSLGGRQTDTQYF
>-|TRBJ1-1|-|TRBV12-3/TRBV12-4
TGTGCCAGCAGTAAAAGGACAGACCTCATCCCCTATTATGAAGCTTTCTTT
CASSKRTDLIPYYEAFF
>-|TRBJ1-2|-|TRBV12-3/TRBV12-4
TGTGCCAGCAGTTCCGGGACGGCAACTCAGCCCTTCTATGGCTACACCTTC
CASSSGTATQPFYGYTF
>-|TRBJ1-1|many|TRBV12-3/TRBV12-4
TGTGCCAGCAGCCGTAACACTGAAGCTTTCTTT
CASSRNTEAFF
>-|TRBJ2-7|few|TRBV20-1
TGCAGTGCCTTATCAGGGGAGAGCTCCTACGAGCAGTACTTC
CSALSGESSYEQYF
>-|TRBJ1-5|few|TRBV6-5
TGTGCCAGCAGTCGGGGACCGGGGGGAAGTCAGCCCCAGCATTTT
CASSRGPGGSQPQHF
>TRBD1|TRBJ2-1|-|TRBV12-3/TRBV12-4
TGTGCCAGCAGCCGGGACAGCGAATCTTCCGAGCAGTTCTTC
CASSRDSESSEQFF
>TRBD2|TRBJ2-3|-|TRBV4-1
TGCGCCGGCAGCCAACGTCTTAGCGGGGGTACAGATACGCAGTATTTT
CAGSQRLSGGTDTQYF
>-|TRBJ2-1|few|TRBV6-4
TGTGCCAGCAGTGTCATCAGTTCCGATGAGCAGTTCTTC
CASSVISSDEQFF
>-|TRBJ1-2|once|TRBV28
TGTGCCAGCAGTTTAGGTGGGAACTGGAATGGCTACACCTTC
CASSLGGNWNGYTF
>-|TRBJ1-5|-|TRBV5-6
TGTGCCAGCAGCTTGTGGGGGTCCCCTCAGCCCCAGCATTTT
CASSLWGSPQPQHF